The T cell receptor (beta chain) under discussion was sequenced for a study of blood T cell repertoires in COVID-19. Overall study: Collection of acute and convalescent COVID-19 samples took place in the United States, Italy and Spain. T cells, B-cell-depleted T cells, or PBMCs provided the cDNA or gDNA that served as material.

One Seattle source followed patients from active infection through their disease course. Per the authors' pipeline: By means of reference gene primer amplification, nucleated cell counts were estimated. Clones were read by immunoSEQ multiplex PCR, and TCRdb kept only the in-frame ones, dropping some. D and trimming were read from the DNA, whereas the V and J calls and clone size are those reported in that table. The sample holds some 46,000 clones, roughly 88% seen once. The V gene's germline CDR1 is KGHSH and CDR2 LQKENI. The CDR3 runs to 15 residues. Trimming removed 4 bases from V and 2 bases from J; junction bases left unmatched: 4.

Sequencing input: peripheral blood. The TCR originated in a woman older than 75 with COVID-19, enrolled during active disease. The genes are TRBV18 and TRBJ2-1; 8 nucleotides align to TRBD1. The CDR3 sequence is CASSQGTGPYNEQFF. The CDR3 coding sequence is TGTGCCAGCTCACAGGGGACAGGCCCCTACAATGAGCAGTTCTTC.